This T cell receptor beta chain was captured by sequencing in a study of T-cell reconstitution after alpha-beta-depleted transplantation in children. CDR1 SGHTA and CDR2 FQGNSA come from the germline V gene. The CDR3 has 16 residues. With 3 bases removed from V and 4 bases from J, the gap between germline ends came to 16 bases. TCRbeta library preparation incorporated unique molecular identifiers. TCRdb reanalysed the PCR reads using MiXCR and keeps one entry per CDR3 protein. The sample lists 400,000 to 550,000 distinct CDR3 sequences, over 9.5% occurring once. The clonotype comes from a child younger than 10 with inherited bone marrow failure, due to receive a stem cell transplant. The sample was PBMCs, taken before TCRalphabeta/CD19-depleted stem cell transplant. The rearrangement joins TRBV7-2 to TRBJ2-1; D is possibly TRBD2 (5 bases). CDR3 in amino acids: CASSFVEGGLYNEQFF. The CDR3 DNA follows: TGTGCCAGCAGCTTCGTTGAGGGCGGACTGTACAATGAGCAGTTCTTC.